Sequencing of this T cell receptor (beta chain) was carried out in a study of cytomegalovirus exposure and HLA in healthy donors. The overall study: An analysis done earlier identified about 100 million unique TCR beta sequences from 190 million or so T cells.

Study-wide results and limits: In a later analysis, specific HLA alleles were associated with approximately 17,000 TCR beta sequences at a 0.05 false discovery rate.

With respect to this clone: Its cognate antigen is unknown. Other DNA sequences of this sample code for an identical CDR3.

CDR3 length: 15 residues. 60 Vbeta and 13 Jbeta primers were used in PCR. The protocol was immunoSEQ multiplex PCR, while the TCRdb copy is restricted to in-frame clones and leaves out a portion. The data show roughly 190,000 clones, roughly 77% seen once. The chain is built from TRBV21-1 and TRBJ1-6. TRBV21-1 is a pseudogene segment. This clonotype was sampled from a woman aged 50 to 65 in good health and CMV-seronegative. The sequencing sample was made of PBMCs. The CDR3 is CASSKGSLGYSPLHF. As DNA, the CDR3 is TGCGCCAGCAGCAAAGGGAGCCTCGGGTATTCACCCCTCCACTTT.